These 29 T cell receptor beta chains came from one sample sequenced in a study of blood T cells in healthy people across ages. Primers used in a second PCR of about 7 to 12 cycles were a sample-barcoded 5' primer and a J-beta primer mix. TCRdb used MiXCR to reprocess the 5' RACE reads, holding one entry per CDR3 protein. The sample consists of 700,000 to 800,000 distinct CDR3 sequences, approximately 39% of them appearing once. Source material: blood. The origin of the receptors is a woman aged 60 to 75 in good health.

The V gene is TRBV4-3, the J gene TRBJ2-7; D is perhaps TRBD2 (6 bases). V was cut by 1 base and J by 6 bases, with 13 bases left in between. CDR3 length: 14 residues. Germline CDR1 LGHNA, CDR2 YSLEER. This chain's CDR3 is CASSQAARGGEQYF. CDR3 DNA: TGCGCCAGCAGCCAAGCGGCGCGGGGCGGCGAGCAGTACTTC.

This clonotype turned up a few times. The rearrangement links TRBV5-1 to TRBJ2-7; 7 bases align to TRBD2. The CDR3 is 15 amino acids. Germline V gives CDR1 SGHRS, CDR2 YFSETQ. Trimming at V came to 7 bases and at J to 7 bases, leaving 17 bases not matched to a gene. The CDR3 is CASGGLGNPIEEQYF. In DNA, the CDR3 is TGCGCCAGCGGCGGACTAGGGAACCCCATAGAGGAGCAGTACTTC.

This clonotype was seen a handful of times. The rearrangement links TRBV9 to TRBJ2-5, with 7 positions matching TRBD1. Germline V gene sequence: CDR1 SGDLS, CDR2 YYNGEE. The CDR3 runs 15 residues. V lost 0 bases, J lost 2 bases, and 4 bases stayed unmatched. The CDR3 here is CASSVGSGQQETQYF. CDR3 in DNA: TGTGCCAGCAGCGTAGGTTCGGGACAGCAAGAGACCCAGTACTTC.

The table lists this clonotype with a few counts. The chain combines TRBV6-5 with TRBJ2-7; either TRBD1 or TRBD2 may fit D (5 bases each). This CDR3 is built from 13 residues. V was cut by 7 bases and J by 7 bases, with 17 bases left in between. CDR1 and CDR2 from the germline V gene are MNHEY and SVGAGI. As DNA, the CDR3 is TGTGCCAGCATCGGGCAGGGAGCAGGTGAGCAGTACTTC. Protein: CASIGQGAGEQYF.

This clonotype was seen ten or more times. V and J are TRBV13 and TRBJ1-6, with D possibly matching TRBD1 (6 bases). Per the germline V gene, CDR1 is PRHDT and CDR2 is FYEKMQ (reference sequence). The CDR3 length is 14 residues. Trimming cost V 5 bases and J 7 bases, with 12 bases left between them. CDR3: CASSTGQENSPLHF. The CDR3 DNA is TGTGCCAGCAGCACGGGACAAGAGAATTCACCCCTCCACTTT. Complete variable domain (other parts from reference TRBV13 and TRBJ1-6): AAGVIQSPRHLIKEKRETATLKCYPIPRHDTVYWYQQGPGQDPQFLISFYEKMQSDKGSIPDRFSAQQFSDYHSELNMSSLELGDSALYFCASSTGQENSPLHFGNGTRLTVT.

The J gene is TRBJ1-5, the V gene TRBV7-8, with D possibly matching TRBD1 (6 bases). Germline assignment: CDR1 SGHVS and CDR2 FQNEAQ. There are 16 residues in the CDR3. V was cut by 5 bases and J by 3 bases, with 17 bases left in between. In nucleotides, the CDR3 is TGTGCCAGCAGCCCACAGGGATCCCACAACAATCAGCCCCAGCATTTT. This gives the protein CASSPQGSHNNQPQHF. Full variable domain (missing parts from reference TRBV7-8 and TRBJ1-5): GAGVSQSPRYKVAKRGQDVALRCDPISGHVSLFWYQQALGQGPEFLTYFQNEAQLDKSGLPSDRFFAERPEGSVSTLKIQRTQQEDSAVYLCASSPQGSHNNQPQHFGDGTRLSIL.

V and J are TRBV7-2 and TRBJ1-2; no firm D call. The CDR3 is 15 amino acids. Trimming pared 5 bases from V and 8 bases from J, leaving 21 bases between. Germline V gives CDR1 SGHTA, CDR2 FQGNSA. Written as DNA, the CDR3 is TGTGCCAGCAGCGTAGAAAGGTGGGAAGATTGGGGCTACACCTTC. Translated, it gives CASSVERWEDWGYTF.

This rearrangement joins TRBV20-1 to TRBJ2-7; 9 bases map to TRBD2. V shed 0 bases, J shed 1 base, and the junction held 4 bases outside the gene matches. The CDR3 runs 15 residues. CDR1 and CDR2 (germline): DFQATT, SNEGSKA (reference sequence). CDR3 in DNA: TGCAGTGCTAGAGACCCAGCGGGGGGTTCCTACGAGCAGTACTTC. Translated, it gives CSARDPAGGSYEQYF.

Concerning this clonotype: A read error is possible here, since a much larger clone lies one base away. The chain uses TRBV29-1 and TRBJ2-7; either TRBD1 or TRBD2 may fit D (5 bases each). The J call may be in error: the DNA end matches TRBJ2-1 better. Germline values: CDR1 SQVTM, CDR2 ANQGSEA. This CDR3 has 14 residues. In DNA form, the CDR3 reads TGCAGCGTTGAAGCCTCGGGGACCCCCTACGAGCAGTTCTTC. This gives the protein CSVEASGTPYEQFF.

The V call is TRBV20-1, the J call TRBJ2-1; 7 nucleotides align to TRBD2. The germline V gene encodes CDR1 DFQATT and CDR2 SNEGSKA (reference sequence). The ends lost 3 bases at V and 0 bases at J; junction bases unmatched: 5. The CDR3 sequence is 15 residues long. The DNA for the CDR3 is TGCAGTGCTAGCGAAGGCGGGAGCTCCTACAATGAGCAGTTCTTC. Translated: CSASEGGSSYNEQFF.

The rearrangement joins TRBV28 to TRBJ2-1; tentative D call: TRBD2 (6 bases). Germline values: CDR1 MDHEN, CDR2 SYDVKM. CDR3 length: 17 amino acids. Trimming took off 7 bases at V and 6 bases at J, with 25 bases between the two ends. CDR3 in DNA: TGTGCCAGCACCTCCGGAGGGCATAGAGTAACGAGCAATGAGCAGTTCTTC. As protein: CASTSGGHRVTSNEQFF.

This clonotype appeared a few times. The chain has TRBV6-2 or TRBV6-3 and TRBJ2-3; the match to TRBD2 covers 12 bases. Germline V gene sequence: CDR1 MNHEY, CDR2 SVGEGT. This CDR3 contains 16 residues. Trimming at V came to 7 bases and at J to 4 bases, leaving 9 bases not matched to a gene. CDR3 region: CASNPWTSGVADTQYF. CDR3 in DNA: TGTGCCAGCAATCCCTGGACTAGCGGGGTCGCAGATACGCAGTATTTT.

The chain is built from TRBV6-5 and TRBJ2-5; the D is unclear. The CDR3 spans 13 residues. With 2 bases removed from V and 4 bases from J, the gap between germline ends came to 8 bases. Per germline, CDR1 MNHEY and CDR2 SVGAGI. CDR3 residues: CASSYGVPETQYF. CDR3 coding DNA: TGTGCCAGCAGTTACGGGGTCCCAGAGACCCAGTACTTC.

This clonotype was observed a handful of times. This rearrangement joins TRBV20-1 to TRBJ2-7, with D possibly TRBD2 on 6 matching bases. The CDR3 extends over 14 amino acids. Trimming took off 5 bases at V and 1 base at J, with 15 bases between the two ends. CDR1 is DFQATT, CDR2 SNEGSKA, per germline (reference sequence). The chain's CDR3 is CSACRRDSSYEQYF. The CDR3 DNA reads as TGCAGTGCTTGCCGGCGGGACTCATCCTACGAGCAGTACTTC.

This chain links TRBV20-1 with TRBJ1-2; D call uncertain. Germline values: CDR1 DFQATT, CDR2 SNEGSKA (reference sequence). Trimming left V 0 bases short and J 1 base short, with 12 bases between. CDR3 length: 15 residues. The CDR3 nucleotides read TGCAGTGCTAGAGATTTCCGGAATATTAACTATGGCTACACCTTC. Amino acid sequence: CSARDFRNINYGYTF.

The CDR3 is CASSQDLRHRAGAEAFF. CDR3 bases: TGTGCCAGCAGCCAAGATTTAAGGCACAGGGCGGGCGCTGAAGCTTTCTTT. The chain couples TRBV14 to TRBJ1-1; D is possibly TRBD1 (6 bases). The CDR3 sequence is 17 residues long. V was pared by 0 bases and J by 6 bases, with 20 bases between. Looked up from germline, CDR1 is SGHDN and CDR2 is FVKESK. The variable domain in full, with the rest retrieved from reference TRBV14 and TRBJ1-1, is EAGVTQFPSHSVIEKGQTVTLRCDPISGHDNLYWYRRVMGKEIKFLLHFVKESKQDESGMPNNRFLAERTGGTYSTLKVQPAELEDSGVYFCASSQDLRHRAGAEAFFGQGTRLTVV.

This clonotype was detected a few times. This chain connects TRBV20-1 to TRBJ2-5; D uncertain. Trimming took 5 bases from V and 11 from J, leaving 9 bases between them. CDR1 is DFQATT, CDR2 SNEGSKA, per germline (reference sequence). CDR3 length: 9 residues. The DNA of the CDR3 is TGCAGTGCTCCGAATGAGCAGTACTTC. It is translated as CSAPNEQYF.

The V and J genes are TRBV5-1 and TRBJ2-1; the match to TRBD1 covers 8 bases. The J call may be mistaken, given a closer DNA end match to TRBJ2-7. Germline V gene data show CDR1 as SGHRS and CDR2 as YFSETQ. CDR3 length: 17 amino acids. The CDR3: CASSYPRDRSSYNEQYF. As DNA, the CDR3 is TGCGCCAGCAGCTATCCCCGGGACAGGAGCTCCTACAATGAGCAGTACTTC.

The rearrangement joins TRBV6-2 or TRBV6-3 to TRBJ2-7; D not certain. CDR3 length equals 14 residues. Per germline, CDR1 MNHEY and CDR2 SVGEGT. V shed 7 bases and J shed 7 bases, with 20 bases lying between them. The CDR3 nucleotides read TGTGCCAGCATCCCCCCCAACTCAATTTGGGAGCAGTACTTC. Its protein product is CASIPPNSIWEQYF.

Turning to this clonotype: One end of the junction does not line up with germline, which may come from a read error. The chain is built from TRBV7-7 and TRBJ2-5; D ambiguous. The CDR3 totals 13 residues. CDR1 and CDR2 from the germline V gene are SSHAT and FNYEAQ (reference sequence). The CDR3 loop reads CASSLALRLEQYF. CDR3 nucleotides: TGTGCTAGCAGCTTAGCCTTACGACTTGAGCAGTACTTC.

The chain has TRBV10-3 and TRBJ2-5; D not resolved. Germline V gene lookup returns CDR1 ENHRY and CDR2 SYGVKD. Trimming removed 4 bases at V and 5 bases at J, with 8 bases between. CDR3 size: 12 residues. This CDR3 reads CAISGRDETQYF. For the CDR3, the DNA is TGTGCCATCAGTGGAAGGGATGAGACCCAGTACTTC.

Comment on this clonotype: Just one base apart from a much larger clone, this may be a read error. This chain uses TRBV7-2 with TRBJ2-1, with TRBD1 identical over 8 bases. Trimming cost V 5 bases and J 7 bases; bases outside gene matches: 4. The CDR3 is made up of 13 amino acids. Per germline, CDR1 SGHTA and CDR2 FQGNSA. The DNA of the CDR3 is TGTGCCAGCAGCGGCGACAGGGGAAATGAGCAGTTCTTC. Protein product: CASSGDRGNEQFF.

The V gene is TRBV7-2, the J gene TRBJ2-4, with TRBD2 as a possible D gene (7 bases). The V end was cut by 1 base, the J end by 4 bases, with 17 bases between. The CDR3 extends over 17 amino acids. The germline CDR1 and CDR2 sequences are SGHTA and FQGNSA. The CDR3 protein is CASSLVGGRPVKNIQYF. Written as DNA, the CDR3 is TGTGCCAGCAGCTTAGTCGGGGGGCGGCCGGTGAAAAACATTCAGTACTTC.

V usage is TRBV12-3 or TRBV12-4 and J usage is TRBJ1-5; D is ambiguous. Trimming stripped 4 bases from V and 1 base from J, with 8 bases between. The CDR3 totals 14 residues. This chain's CDR3 is CASSYTGSNQPQHF. CDR3 sequence (DNA): TGTGCCAGCAGTTACACCGGGAGCAATCAGCCCCAGCATTTT.

This clonotype was picked up many times. This sequence joins TRBV4-2 and TRBJ2-7; 9 bases agree with TRBD1. Germline V gene lookup returns CDR1 LGHNA and CDR2 YNFKEQ. This CDR3 has 16 amino acids. V shed 3 bases, J shed 5 bases, and the junction held 11 bases outside the gene matches. The CDR3 region is CASSQGRDRVVHEQYF. The CDR3 DNA reads as TGTGCCAGCAGCCAGGGCCGGGACAGGGTTGTTCACGAGCAGTACTTC.

In its sample, this clonotype was seen a few times. The chain uses TRBV9 and TRBJ2-1; D may be TRBD2 (6 bases). Trimming cost V 2 bases and J 6 bases, with 9 bases left between them. CDR1 and CDR2 (germline): SGDLS, YYNGEE. The CDR3 totals 13 residues. CDR3 loop: CASSVGSSNEQFF. For the CDR3, the DNA is TGTGCCAGCAGCGTCGGGAGTTCCAATGAGCAGTTCTTC.

This chain uses TRBV11-1 with TRBJ2-3; TRBD2 matches 9 bases. Trimming cost V 2 bases and J 5 bases; bases outside gene matches: 8. Germline V lookup: CDR1 SGHAT, CDR2 FQDESV (reference sequence). This CDR3 comprises 16 residues. CDR3 amino acids: CASSLILAGTIDTQYF. The CDR3 coding sequence is TGTGCCAGCAGCTTAATACTAGCGGGTACGATAGATACGCAGTATTTT.

This clonotype has more than one count but fewer than ten. The V call is TRBV7-9, the J call TRBJ1-5, with 7 bases that match TRBD1. The J segment lost 4 bases and the V segment lost 1 base, leaving 4 bases of the junction unmatched. The germline gives CDR1 SEHNR, CDR2 FQNEAQ (reference sequence). This CDR3 spans 15 amino acids. As DNA, the CDR3 is TGTGCCAGCAGCTTAGTGGCAGGGGGAAATCAGCCCCAGCATTTT. Protein sequence: CASSLVAGGNQPQHF. The whole variable domain, remainder taken from reference TRBV7-9 and TRBJ1-5, is DTGVSQNPRHKITKRGQNVTFRCDPISEHNRLYWYRQTLGQGPEFLTYFQNEAQLEKSRLLSDRFSAERPKGSFSTLEIQRTEQGDSAMYLCASSLVAGGNQPQHFGDGTRLSIL.

This clonotype was seen once. The chain recombines TRBV3-1 with TRBJ2-7; no definite D call. CDR3 length: 16 residues. CDR1 is LGHDT, CDR2 YNNKEL, per germline (reference sequence). V was clipped by 1 base and J by 1 base, with 14 bases between them. CDR3 residues: CASSQVVGATSYEQYF. The CDR3 nucleotides are TGTGCCAGCAGCCAAGTCGTAGGAGCCACTTCCTACGAGCAGTACTTC.